This TCR beta chain was profiled in a study of blood T cells in healthy people across ages. Background on the study: Per two T cells, template switching captured roughly one barcoded beta molecule.

The germline CDR1 and CDR2 sequences are DFQATT and SNEGSKA (reference sequence). This CDR3 contains 14 residues. V was pared by 2 bases and J by 4 bases, with 2 bases of the junction left unmatched. Per-sample PBMC isolation yielded at least 6 million cells. A sample-barcoded 5' primer and a J-beta primer mix were used in a second PCR of about 7 to 12 cycles. Each TCR beta cDNA got a 12-nucleotide random molecular identifier. In TCRdb, the 5' RACE reads were re-called with MiXCR into one record per CDR3 protein. Of about 640,000 distinct CDR3 sequences in the sample, about 53% are singletons; the top ten hold over 30%.

Material: blood. This TCR derives from a man aged 55 to 70 in good health. The chain joins TRBV20-1 to TRBJ2-1; 10 nucleotides agree with TRBD1. The DNA for the CDR3 is TGCAGTGCTAGATCGGGACAGGGGTACAATGAGCAGTTCTTC. It yields the protein CSARSGQGYNEQFF.